The source of this TCR beta chain is a study of T cells in tuberculosis. Each donor contributed about 110,000 T cells on average, unsorted. Germline V gene data show CDR1 as SGHTA and CDR2 as FQGNSA. The CDR3 loop spans 17 amino acids. J gave up 1 base and V 2 bases, and 6 bases lay outside the gene matches. TCRdb keeps only in-frame clones here, not all; method: immunoSEQ multiplex PCR. This table has 33,000 or so clones, about 94% appearing once. This clonotype was obtained from a donor aged 10-29 years with latent tuberculosis or without tuberculosis infection. Sequenced sample: PBMCs. This chain connects TRBV7-2 to TRBJ2-2; TRBD1 aligns across 8 bases. In DNA, the CDR3 is TGTGCCAGCAGCTTAAGATTGGGGACAGGGAACACCGGGGAGCTGTTTTTT. It encodes CASSLRLGTGNTGELFF.